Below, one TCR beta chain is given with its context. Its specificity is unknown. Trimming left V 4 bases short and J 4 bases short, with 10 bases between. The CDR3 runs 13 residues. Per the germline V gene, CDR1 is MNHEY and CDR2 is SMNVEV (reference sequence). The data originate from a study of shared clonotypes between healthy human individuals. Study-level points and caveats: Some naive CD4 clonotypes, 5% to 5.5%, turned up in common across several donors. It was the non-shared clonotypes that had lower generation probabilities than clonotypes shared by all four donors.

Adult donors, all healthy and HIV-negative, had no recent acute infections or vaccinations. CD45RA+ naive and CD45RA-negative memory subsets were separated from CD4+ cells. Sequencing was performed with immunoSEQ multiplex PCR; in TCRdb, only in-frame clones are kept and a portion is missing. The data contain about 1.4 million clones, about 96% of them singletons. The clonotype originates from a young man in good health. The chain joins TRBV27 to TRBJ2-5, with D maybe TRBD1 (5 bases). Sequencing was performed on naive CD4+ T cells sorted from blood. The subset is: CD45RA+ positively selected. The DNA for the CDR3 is TGTGCCAGCAGTTCTAGGGGTCTAGAGACCCAGTACTTC. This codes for CASSSRGLETQYF.